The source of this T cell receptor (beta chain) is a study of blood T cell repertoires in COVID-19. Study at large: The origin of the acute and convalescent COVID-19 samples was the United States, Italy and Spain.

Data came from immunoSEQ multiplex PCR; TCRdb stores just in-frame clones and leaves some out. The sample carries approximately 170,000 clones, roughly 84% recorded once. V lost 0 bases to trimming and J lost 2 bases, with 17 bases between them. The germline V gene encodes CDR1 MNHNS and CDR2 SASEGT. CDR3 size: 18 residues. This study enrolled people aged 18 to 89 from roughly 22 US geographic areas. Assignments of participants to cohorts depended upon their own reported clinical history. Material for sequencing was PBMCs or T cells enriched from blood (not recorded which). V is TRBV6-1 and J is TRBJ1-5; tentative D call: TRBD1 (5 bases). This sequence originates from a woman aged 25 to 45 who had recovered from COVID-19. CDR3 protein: CASSEALPGAGGNQPQHF. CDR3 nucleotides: TGTGCCAGCAGTGAAGCGCTTCCTGGGGCGGGGGGCAATCAGCCCCAGCATTTT.